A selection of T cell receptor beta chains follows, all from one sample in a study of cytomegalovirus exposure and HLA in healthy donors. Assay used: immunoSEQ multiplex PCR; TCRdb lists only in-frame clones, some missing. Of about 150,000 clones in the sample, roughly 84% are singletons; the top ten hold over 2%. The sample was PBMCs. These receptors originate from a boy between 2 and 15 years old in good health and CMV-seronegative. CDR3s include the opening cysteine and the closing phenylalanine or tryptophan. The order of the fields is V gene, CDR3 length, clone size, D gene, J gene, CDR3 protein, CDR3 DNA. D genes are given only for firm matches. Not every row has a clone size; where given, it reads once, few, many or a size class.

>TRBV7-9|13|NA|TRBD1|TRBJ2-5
CSSSSTGVETQYF
TGTTCCAGCAGCTCGACAGGGGTGGAGACCCAGTACTTC
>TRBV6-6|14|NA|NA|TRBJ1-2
CASSPGETGIGYTF
TGTGCCAGCAGTCCAGGGGAGACAGGAATTGGCTACACCTTC
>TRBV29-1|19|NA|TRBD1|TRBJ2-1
CSVESGTGSHQSPYNEQFF
TGCAGCGTTGAAAGTGGGACAGGGAGCCACCAAAGTCCCTACAATGAGCAGTTCTTC
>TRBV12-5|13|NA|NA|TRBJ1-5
CASGLVSDQPQHF
TGTGCTAGTGGTTTGGTATCCGATCAGCCCCAGCATTTT
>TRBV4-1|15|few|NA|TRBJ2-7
CASSQENHRENEQYF
TGCGCCAGCAGCCAAGAAAATCACAGGGAAAACGAGCAGTACTTC
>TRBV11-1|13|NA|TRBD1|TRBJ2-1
CASQGQGRNEQFF
TGTGCCAGTCAAGGACAGGGGCGTAATGAGCAGTTCTTC
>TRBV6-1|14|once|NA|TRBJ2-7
CASSDPGAAYGQYF
TGTGCCAGCAGCGATCCGGGAGCCGCTTACGGGCAGTACTTC
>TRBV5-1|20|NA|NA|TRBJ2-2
CASSLNQGQTDLLDTGELFF
TGCGCCAGCAGCTTGAATCAAGGGCAGACAGACCTCTTGGACACCGGGGAGCTGTTTTTT
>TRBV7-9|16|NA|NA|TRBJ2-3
CASSFTPELPTDTQYF
TGTGCCAGCAGCTTCACCCCCGAGCTCCCGACAGATACGCAGTATTTT
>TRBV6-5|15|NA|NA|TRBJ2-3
CASSYSITQTDTQYF
TGTGCCAGCAGTTACTCGATTACCCAGACAGATACGCAGTATTTT
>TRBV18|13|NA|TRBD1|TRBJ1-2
CASSPTGGDGYTF
TGTGCCAGCTCACCGACAGGGGGCGATGGCTACACCTTC
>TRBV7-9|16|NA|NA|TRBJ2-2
CASSHFNAGLNGELFF
TGTGCCAGCAGCCACTTCAACGCCGGACTAAACGGGGAGCTGTTTTTT
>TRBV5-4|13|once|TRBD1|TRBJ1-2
CASSHRDRGGYTF
TGTGCCAGCAGCCACCGGGACAGGGGTGGCTACACCTTC
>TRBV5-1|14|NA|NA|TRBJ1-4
CASSLSASGEKLFF
TGCGCCAGCAGCTTGTCGGCCTCGGGTGAAAAACTGTTTTTT
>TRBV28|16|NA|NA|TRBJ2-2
CASRNGQPPNTGELFF
TGTGCCAGCAGAAACGGACAGCCCCCGAACACCGGGGAGCTGTTTTTT
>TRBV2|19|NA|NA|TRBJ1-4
CASSEFGTSFHPTNEKLFF
TGTGCCAGCAGTGAATTCGGGACATCATTTCATCCAACTAATGAAAAACTGTTTTTT
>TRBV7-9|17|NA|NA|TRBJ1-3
CASSDYVGGRAGNTIYF
TGTGCCAGCAGCGACTACGTGGGGGGGCGGGCGGGAAACACCATATATTTT
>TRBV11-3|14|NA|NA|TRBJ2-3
CASSPSGGIDTQYF
TGTGCCAGCAGCCCGTCCGGCGGGATCGATACGCAGTATTTT
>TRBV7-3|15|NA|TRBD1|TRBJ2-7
CASSLTGTGVSEQYF
TGTGCCAGCAGCCTCACCGGGACAGGGGTTTCCGAGCAGTACTTC
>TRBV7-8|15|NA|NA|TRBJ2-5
CASSLLAEVGETQYF
TGTGCCAGCAGCTTACTAGCCGAGGTGGGGGAGACCCAGTACTTC
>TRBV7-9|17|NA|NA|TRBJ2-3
CASSPIQGVVGTDTQYF
TGTGCCAGCAGCCCCATACAGGGTGTCGTGGGCACAGATACGCAGTATTTT
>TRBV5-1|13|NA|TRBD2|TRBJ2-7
CASSNSGNYEQYF
TGCGCCAGCAGCAACAGCGGGAACTACGAGCAGTACTTC
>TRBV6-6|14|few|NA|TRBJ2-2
CASSYPGHQRELFF
TGTGCCAGCAGTTATCCGGGACATCAACGCGAGCTGTTTTTT
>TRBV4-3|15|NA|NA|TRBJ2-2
CASSLLGAETGELFF
TGCGCCAGCAGCCTTTTAGGGGCAGAGACCGGGGAGCTGTTTTTT
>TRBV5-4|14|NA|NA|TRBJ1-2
CASSLEWGDYGYTF
TGTGCCAGCAGCTTGGAGTGGGGGGACTATGGCTACACCTTC
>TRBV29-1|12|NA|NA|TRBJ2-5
CSVTDIQETQYF
TGCAGCGTTACGGACATCCAAGAGACCCAGTACTTC
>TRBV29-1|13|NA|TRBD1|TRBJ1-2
CSVESRDRYGYTF
TGCAGCGTTGAATCCCGGGACAGATATGGCTACACCTTC
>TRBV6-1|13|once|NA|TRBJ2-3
CASSEDFRDTQYF
TGTGCCAGCAGTGAAGATTTCCGGGATACGCAGTATTTT
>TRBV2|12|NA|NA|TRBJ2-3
CATGLGTDTQYF
TGTGCCACGGGACTTGGCACAGATACGCAGTATTTT
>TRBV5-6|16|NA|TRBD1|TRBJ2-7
CASSLGWGQGGSEQYF
TGTGCCAGCAGCTTGGGGTGGGGACAGGGGGGCAGCGAGCAGTACTTC
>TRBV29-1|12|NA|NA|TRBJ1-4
CSVRNVGEKLFF
TGCAGCGTCCGAAATGTTGGCGAAAAACTGTTTTTT
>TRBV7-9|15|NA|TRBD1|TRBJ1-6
CASSLEGQGSSPLHF
TGTGCCAGCAGCTTAGAAGGACAGGGTTCTTCACCCCTCCACTTT
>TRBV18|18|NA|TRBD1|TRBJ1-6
CASSPKIRDRGGNSPLHF
TGTGCCAGCTCACCGAAGATCCGGGACAGGGGTGGAAATTCACCCCTCCACTTT
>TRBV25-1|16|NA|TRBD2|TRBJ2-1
CASSEGGLAGGGEQFF
TGTGCCAGCAGTGAAGGCGGACTAGCGGGAGGAGGCGAGCAGTTCTTC
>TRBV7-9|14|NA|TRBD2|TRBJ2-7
CASSSGLAGDEQYF
TGTGCCAGCAGCTCGGGACTAGCGGGAGACGAGCAGTACTTC
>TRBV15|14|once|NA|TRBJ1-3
CATTARGSGNTIYF
TGTGCCACCACGGCCCGAGGCTCTGGAAACACCATATATTTT
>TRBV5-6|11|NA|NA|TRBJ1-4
CASSFDEKLFF
TGTGCCAGCAGCTTCGATGAAAAACTGTTTTTT
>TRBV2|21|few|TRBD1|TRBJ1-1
CASSEGNINRDRGNSNTEAFF
TGTGCCAGCAGTGAAGGGAACATAAACCGGGACAGGGGAAACTCGAACACTGAAGCTTTCTTT
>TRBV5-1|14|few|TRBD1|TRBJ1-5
CASSDGTGNQPQHF
TGCGCCAGCAGCGACGGGACAGGGAATCAGCCCCAGCATTTT
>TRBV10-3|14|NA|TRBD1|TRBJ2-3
CAISEDRGTDTQYF
TGTGCCATCAGTGAGGACAGGGGAACAGATACGCAGTATTTT
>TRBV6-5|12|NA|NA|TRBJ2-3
CASSRAGDTQYF
TGTGCCAGCAGCCGCGCGGGTGATACGCAGTATTTT
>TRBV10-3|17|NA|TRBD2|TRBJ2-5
CAISEAIATSAHTAQYF
TGTGCCATCAGTGAGGCCATCGCCACTAGCGCCCACACAGCCCAGTACTTC
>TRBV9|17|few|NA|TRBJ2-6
CASSVGGHYSGANVLTF
TGTGCCAGCAGCGTAGGAGGCCATTACTCTGGGGCCAACGTCCTGACTTTC
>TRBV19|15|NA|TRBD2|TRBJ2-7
CASSMGLADSYEQYF
TGTGCCAGTAGTATGGGACTAGCGGACTCCTACGAGCAGTACTTC
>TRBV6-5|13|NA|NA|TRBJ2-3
CASSLGRSDTQYF
TGTGCCAGCAGCTTGGGGCGCTCAGATACGCAGTATTTT
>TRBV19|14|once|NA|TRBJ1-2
CASSVTARDYGYTF
TGTGCCAGTAGTGTGACGGCGCGGGACTATGGCTACACCTTC